Sequencing of this TCR beta chain was carried out in a study of technical replicates of blood from a handful of donors. Some clones are missing from TCRdb's copy, which holds only in-frame ones; the method was immunoSEQ multiplex PCR. The repertoire holds 74,000 or so clones, around 90% seen once, with approximately 0.28% in the top ten. Deletions cut 4 bases from V and 1 base from J, with 7 bases between. This CDR3 has 13 amino acids. Germline V lookup: CDR1 KGHSH, CDR2 LQKENI. The chain links TRBV18 to TRBJ1-1, with D possibly matching TRBD1 (5 bases). The sequence derives from a human donor in good health. The specimen sequenced was T cells isolated from PBMCs. The CDR3 here is CASSQGENTEAFF. CDR3 bases: TGTGCCAGCTCACAAGGGGAGAACACTGAAGCTTTCTTT.